One and the same sample provided the 3 T cell receptor beta chains below, sequenced in a study of glioma-infiltrating T cells after dendritic cell vaccination. Sequenced by immunoSEQ multiplex PCR; TCRdb stores in-frame clones only, minus some. The table includes around 96,000 clones, 79% detected once. The sample in question was blood, obtained before dendritic cell vaccination. Receptors were obtained from a human donor with glioblastoma.

Written as DNA, the CDR3 is TGTGCCAAGTCAGGACAGGGGGCTTCCGAGCAGTACTTC. Translated, it gives CAKSGQGASEQYF. This chain uses TRBV2 with TRBJ2-7, with 11 bases aligning to TRBD1. J lost 6 bases, V lost 10 bases, and 8 bases had no gene match. CDR1 is SNHLY and CDR2 is FYNNEI in the germline V gene. The CDR3 consists of 13 residues. The full variable domain, rest sourced from reference TRBV2 and TRBJ2-7, is EPEVTQTPSHQVTQMGQEVILRCVPISNHLYFYWYRQILGQKVEFLVSFYNNEISEKSEIFDDQFSVERPDGSNFTLKIRSTKLEDSAMYFCAKSGQGASEQYFGPGTRLTVT.

This chain connects TRBV28 to TRBJ2-3; tentatively, D is TRBD2 (6 bases). The CDR3 is 13 residues long. Germline V gene data show CDR1 as MDHEN and CDR2 as SYDVKM. The V gene lost 7 bases and the J gene lost 2 bases, with 10 bases spanning the gap. The CDR3 loop reads CASKEGNTDTQYF. The CDR3 DNA follows: TGTGCCAGCAAGGAGGGAAACACAGATACGCAGTATTTT.

This clone appeared a few times. The chain combines TRBV10-3 with TRBJ2-5; D possibly corresponds to TRBD1 (6 bases). Germline V gives CDR1 ENHRY, CDR2 SYGVKD. Trimming pared 3 bases from V and 2 bases from J, leaving 10 bases between. The CDR3 is 14 amino acids. CDR3: CAISDRTGQETQYF. The DNA of the CDR3 is TGTGCCATCAGTGATCGAACAGGGCAAGAGACCCAGTACTTC.